This T cell receptor beta chain stems from a study of identical twins (dated by TCRdb to about 2016). Study-wide context: To test whether fetal clonotypes persist, this study deep-sequenced TCR alpha and beta repertoires from monozygotic twins, from unrelated adults of various ages, and from cord blood. Replicate twin experiments were performed at different times using different library preparation protocols to rule out contamination. General conclusions and limits of the study: In monozygotic twins, recombination models systematically underestimated out-of-frame TCR alpha sharing, but the models matched the sharing seen between unrelated individuals. Because the same donors could not be followed over many years, the conclusions depended on cross-sectional statistical analysis. Invariant T cells such as MAIT and iNKT could partly confound zero-insertion analyses, though diverse VJ usage argued against this for most clonotypes. Out-of-frame TCR alpha sequences shared between twins showed an excess of low generation-probability sequences compared with coincidental sharing between unrelated individuals. Abundant cord blood beta clonotypes had fewer insertions, young adult naive repertoires showed a similar but weaker trend, and memory repertoires showed no such trend. The excess sharing between twins in beta out-of-frame sequences was weaker because fewer shared sequences reduced the signal-to-noise ratio.

Every donor was a healthy Caucasian. Three pairs of female monozygotic twins, all aged roughly 18 to 30 years, made up the twin cohort. Peripheral blood mononuclear cells were the source from which RNA for the TCR libraries was isolated. The method was 5' RACE. The data were produced on an Illumina HiSeq 2000. Template switching added a universal primer binding site, and the final cDNA carried a unique molecular identifier that allowed TCR cDNA molecules to be counted accurately. First-strand cDNA for TCR alpha and beta chains was synthesized from specific primers in the conserved constant-segment region. To control for contamination, every cDNA library carried two barcodes: a SMART-Mk sample barcode plus Illumina barcodes. TruSeq adapter sequences and Illumina sample barcodes were added in two successive PCR steps. The TCR alpha and beta cDNA libraries were sequenced on the Illumina HiSeq platform using custom primers. The authors' analysis ran thus. Raw reads were processed with MiGEC to extract unique molecular identifiers, and MiXCR was used to determine CDR3 positions. Recombination models were inferred per individual with the repgenHMM and IGoR tools using an EM algorithm. The analysis of shared clonotypes was done with the tcR package in R, with sharing normalized by the product of cloneset sizes. To study raw recombination free of thymic and clonal selection effects, out-of-frame nonproductive sequences were analyzed. Using fastp trimming at Q25 and MiXCR clonotype assembly, TCRdb reanalyzed the public sequencing data and kept in-frame beta chains. Entries that share a CDR3 protein sequence are merged under the most common genes and DNA. These V and J calls derive from TCRdb rather than the authors' analysis. This sample lists some 730,000 distinct CDR3 sequences; around a sixth were detected once. Of the sample, approximately 14% falls within the top ten clones.

A note on this clonotype: This receptor's antigen is unknown. Base qualities are not recorded, but no much larger clone differs from it by a single base.

The CDR3 runs 13 residues from the cysteine to the phenylalanine. The sequence is cut down to CDR3 DNA, 39 bases in frame from base 1. A distance of 10 bases separates the germline ends of V and J, which lose 3 bases and 5 bases respectively. The germline V gene (reference sequence) yields LNHNV for CDR1 and YYDKDF for CDR2. The sample was also reused in another study, on T cells expressing NK-cell markers. The second paper states: TCR beta-chain repertoires were profiled in sorted CD3+CD56+NKG2C+, CD3+CD56+NKG2C- and CD3+CD56-NKG2C+ T-cell subsets from roughly eight donors. Among the eight sequenced donors, seven were HCMV-seropositive and one was HCMV-seronegative. In several experiments an anti-gammadeltaTCR antibody was added to restrict sorting to alphabetaTCR-expressing T cells. In several donors, the dominant CD3+CD56+NKG2C+ clonotypes were found to rank among the top 10 CD8+ clonotypes and to make up roughly 1.0-7.5% of CD8+ T cells. Those dominant clonotypes were again the most abundant among CD3+CD56-NKG2C+ cells in a few donors, at about 28.3-65%. Whether the expanded NKG2C-expressing T cell clones were specific for HCMV antigens remained unclear. The study sequenced eight donors, all healthy volunteers chosen at random: three men and five women. To determine HCMV serostatus, a commercial ELISA kit was used to detect HCMV-specific IgG in serum. For six donors, unsorted PBMC were also used to sequence bulk peripheral blood T-cell repertoires. MIGEC was used to demultiplex reads and group the reads by UMI, and MiTCR was used to assemble and quantify clonotypes. To remove erroneous sequences, TCR cDNA sequences were retained only when supported by two or more reads. The tcR package was used for downstream repertoire analysis, and clonotypes were matched between fractions using CDR3 nucleotide sequence together with V segment. VDJmatch was used to annotate antigen specificity against VDJdb, with one amino acid substitution in CDR3 permitted.

The chain was built from TRBV15 and TRBJ2-5, with TRBD2 tentatively as D gene (6 bases match). The receptor was derived from a woman aged 18-29 years in good health. The sequencing input was PBMCs. In nucleotide form, the sequence is TGTGCCACCAGCAGGGGGGGAGTGGAGACCCAGTACTTC. Its product reads: CATSRGGVETQYF.